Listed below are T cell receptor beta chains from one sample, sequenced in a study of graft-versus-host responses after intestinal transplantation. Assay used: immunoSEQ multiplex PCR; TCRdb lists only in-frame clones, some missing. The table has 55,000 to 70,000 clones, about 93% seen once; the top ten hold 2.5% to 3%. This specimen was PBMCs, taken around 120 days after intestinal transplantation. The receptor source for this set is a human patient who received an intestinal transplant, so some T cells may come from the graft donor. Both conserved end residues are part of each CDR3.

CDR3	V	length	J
CASSGLAGIYEQYF	TRBV2	14	TRBJ2-7
CASSFQLEGRDNEQFF	TRBV27	16	TRBJ2-1
CAWRCPLPEAFF	TRBV30	12	TRBJ1-1
CSARLAYEQYF	TRBV20-1	11	TRBJ2-7
CASSTRGSGIRNEQFF	TRBV7-2	16	TRBJ2-1
CASSSTGGQETQYF	TRBV28	14	TRBJ2-5
CASSLSPGYGYTF	TRBV27	13	TRBJ1-2
CASSPPGAPYEQYF	TRBV7-9	14	TRBJ2-7
CASSPAGSGNTIYF	TRBV11-2	14	TRBJ1-3
CSVEVGRGGADTQYF	TRBV29-1	15	TRBJ2-3
CSVATGTGGFEQYF	TRBV29-1	14	TRBJ2-7
CASSRQDSYEQYF	TRBV6-6	13	TRBJ2-7
CASSPPGGQAYEQYF	TRBV27	15	TRBJ2-7
CASSNKDYNEQFF	TRBV2	13	TRBJ2-1
CASRGGDRVNYGYTF	TRBV19	15	TRBJ1-2
CASSLARGEQYF	TRBV7-9	12	TRBJ2-7
CASSPGYTYYGYTF	TRBV18	14	TRBJ1-2
CASSQDPGRSYNEQFF	TRBV14	16	TRBJ2-1
CASSRQGNYGYTF	TRBV7-8	13	TRBJ1-2
CASSVGLAGEATQYF	TRBV9	15	TRBJ2-5
CASSLFWEDEAFF	TRBV28	13	TRBJ1-1
CASSQGGRGDRGETQYF	TRBV5-4	17	TRBJ2-5
CSVELAVSYNEQFF	TRBV29-1	14	TRBJ2-1
CASSEIDRDNSPLHF	TRBV6-1	15	TRBJ1-6
CASSLAGYSYEQYF	TRBV4-1	14	TRBJ2-7
CAISSGTSGEQFF	TRBV5-1	13	TRBJ2-1
CASSLAGQGQGYEQYF	TRBV7-2	16	TRBJ2-7
CASSWGHPGGELFF	TRBV27	14	TRBJ2-2
CASSESVRTYEQYF	TRBV6-1	14	TRBJ2-7
CASSPLGRGQAGNTIYF	TRBV18	17	TRBJ1-3
CASSLWGRGPNTIYF	TRBV11-2	15	TRBJ1-3
CASSTRPGANYEQYF	TRBV19	15	TRBJ2-7
CASSKRRMGGPPSYEQYF	TRBV5-6	18	TRBJ2-7
CASSYRDRGSQPQHF	TRBV28	15	TRBJ1-5
CASSEEGQPTDTQYF	TRBV25-1	15	TRBJ2-3
CASSLSYRFTEAFF	TRBV27	14	TRBJ1-1
CASSQYLNEQFF	TRBV7-9	12	TRBJ2-1
CASRYRARIVTNEKLFF	TRBV2	17	TRBJ1-4
CASSVTSGENIQYF	TRBV9	14	TRBJ2-4
CASSRTSGNYNEQFF	TRBV7-9	15	TRBJ2-1
CAISESVGSSYEQYF	TRBV10-3	15	TRBJ2-7
CASSLYGGVAAYNEQFF	TRBV5-6	17	TRBJ2-1
CASNPDNSYEQYF	TRBV5-4	13	TRBJ2-7
CASSLFGGEQFF	TRBV28	12	TRBJ2-1
CASRTGGYGYTF	TRBV6-5	12	TRBJ1-2
CASSPGTGSEKLFF	TRBV7-9	14	TRBJ1-4
CASSPRAYEQYF	TRBV7-2	12	TRBJ2-7
CASSEANTSTDTQYF	TRBV2	15	TRBJ2-3
CATSSGLAGDVDTQYF	TRBV15	16	TRBJ2-3
CASSQGLAKGETQYF	TRBV4-2	15	TRBJ2-5
CASRDRGGAADTQYF	TRBV19	15	TRBJ2-3
CSVLGLAGEQETQYF	TRBV29-1	15	TRBJ2-5
CASSSYQGYDNEQFF	TRBV28	15	TRBJ2-1
CASSDRDRGLGTEAFF	TRBV5-1	16	TRBJ1-1